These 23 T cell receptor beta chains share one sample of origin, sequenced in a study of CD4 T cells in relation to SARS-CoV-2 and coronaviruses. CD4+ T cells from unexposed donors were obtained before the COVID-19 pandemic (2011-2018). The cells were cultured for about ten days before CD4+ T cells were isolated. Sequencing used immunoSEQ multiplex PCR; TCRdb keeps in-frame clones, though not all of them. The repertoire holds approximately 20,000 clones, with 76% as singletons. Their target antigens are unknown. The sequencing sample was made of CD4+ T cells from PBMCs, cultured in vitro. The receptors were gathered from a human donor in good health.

The CDR3 DNA follows: TGTGCCAGCAGCTTAGACACAGATCATAATGAAAAACTGTTTTTT. Translating it yields CASSLDTDHNEKLFF. This chain joins TRBV5-4 and TRBJ1-4; the D is unclear. The CDR3 contains 15 residues. V was cut by 2 bases and J by 4 bases, with 12 bases left in between. Germline CDR1 reads SGHNT; CDR2 reads YYREEE (reference sequence). Variable domain in full (rest from reference TRBV5-4 and TRBJ1-4): ETGVTQSPTHLIKTRGQQVTLRCSSQSGHNTVSWYQQALGQGPQFIFQYYREEENGRGNFPPRFSGLQFPNYSSELNVNALELDDSALYLCASSLDTDHNEKLFFGSGTQLSVL.

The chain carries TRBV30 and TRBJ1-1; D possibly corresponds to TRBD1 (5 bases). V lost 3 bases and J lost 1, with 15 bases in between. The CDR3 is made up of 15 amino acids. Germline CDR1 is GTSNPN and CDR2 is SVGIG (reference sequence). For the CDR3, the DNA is TGTGCCTGGAGGTCGCTTGTAGGGACGAACACTGAAGCTTTCTTT. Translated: CAWRSLVGTNTEAFF.

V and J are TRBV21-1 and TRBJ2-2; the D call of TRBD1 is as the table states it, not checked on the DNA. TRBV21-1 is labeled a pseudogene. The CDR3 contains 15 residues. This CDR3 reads CASYQTGVLPGELFF. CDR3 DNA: TGTGCCAGCTACCAGACAGGGGTCCTTCCCGGGGAGCTGTTTTTT.

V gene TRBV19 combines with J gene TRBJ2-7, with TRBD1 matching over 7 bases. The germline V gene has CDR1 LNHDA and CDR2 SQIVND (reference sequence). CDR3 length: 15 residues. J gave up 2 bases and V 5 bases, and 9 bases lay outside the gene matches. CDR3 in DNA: TGTGCCAGTAGTCTACCCGGGACAGCAACCTACGAGCAGTACTTC. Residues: CASSLPGTATYEQYF.

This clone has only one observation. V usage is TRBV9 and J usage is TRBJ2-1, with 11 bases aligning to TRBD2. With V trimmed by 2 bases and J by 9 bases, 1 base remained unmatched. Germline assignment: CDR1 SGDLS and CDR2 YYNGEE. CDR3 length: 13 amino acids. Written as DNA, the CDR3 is TGTGCCAGCAGCGTCGGGACTAGCGGTGAGCAGTTCTTC. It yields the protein CASSVGTSGEQFF.

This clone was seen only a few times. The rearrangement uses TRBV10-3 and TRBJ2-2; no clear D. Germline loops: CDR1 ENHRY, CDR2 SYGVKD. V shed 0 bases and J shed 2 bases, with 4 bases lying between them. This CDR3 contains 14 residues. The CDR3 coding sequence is TGTGCCATCAGTGAGTCTTTAAACACCGGGGAGCTGTTTTTT. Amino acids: CAISESLNTGELFF.

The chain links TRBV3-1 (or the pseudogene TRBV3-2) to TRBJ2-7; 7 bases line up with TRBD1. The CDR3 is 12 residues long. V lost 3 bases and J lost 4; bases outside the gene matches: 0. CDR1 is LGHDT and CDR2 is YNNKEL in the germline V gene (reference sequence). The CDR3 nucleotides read TGTGCCAGCAGCCAGACAGGGTACGAGCAGTACTTC. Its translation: CASSQTGYEQYF.

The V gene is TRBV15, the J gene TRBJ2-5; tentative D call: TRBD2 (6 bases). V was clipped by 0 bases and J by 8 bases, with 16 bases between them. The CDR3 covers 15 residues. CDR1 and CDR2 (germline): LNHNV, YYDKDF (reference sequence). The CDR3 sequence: CATSRDMSGVRTQYF. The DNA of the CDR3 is TGTGCCACCAGCAGAGATATGTCGGGGGTCCGCACCCAGTACTTC.

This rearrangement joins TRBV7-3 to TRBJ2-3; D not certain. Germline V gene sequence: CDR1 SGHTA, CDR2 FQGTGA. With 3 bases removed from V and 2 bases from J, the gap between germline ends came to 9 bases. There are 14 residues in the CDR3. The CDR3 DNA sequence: TGTGCCAGCAGCTTGGGCCTCACCACAGATACGCAGTATTTT. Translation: CASSLGLTTDTQYF.

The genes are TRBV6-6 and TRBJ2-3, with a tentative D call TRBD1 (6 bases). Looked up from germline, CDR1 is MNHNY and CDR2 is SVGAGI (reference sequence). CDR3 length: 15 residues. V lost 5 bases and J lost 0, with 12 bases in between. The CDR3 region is CASSADGQSTDTQYF. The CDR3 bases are TGTGCCAGCAGTGCGGACGGACAGAGCACAGATACGCAGTATTTT.

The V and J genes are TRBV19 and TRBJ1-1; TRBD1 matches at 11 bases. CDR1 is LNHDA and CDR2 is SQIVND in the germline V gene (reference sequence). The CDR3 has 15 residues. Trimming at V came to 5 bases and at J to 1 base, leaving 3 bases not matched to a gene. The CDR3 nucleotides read TGTGCCAGTAGTGTAGGACAGGGGGCGAACACTGAAGCTTTCTTT. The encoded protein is CASSVGQGANTEAFF. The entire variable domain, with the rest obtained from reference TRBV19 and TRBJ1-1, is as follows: DGGITQSPKYLFRKEGQNVTLSCEQNLNHDAMYWYRQDPGQGLRLIYYSQIVNDFQKGDIAEGYSVSREKKESFPLTVTSAQKNPTAFYLCASSVGQGANTEAFFGQGTRLTVV.

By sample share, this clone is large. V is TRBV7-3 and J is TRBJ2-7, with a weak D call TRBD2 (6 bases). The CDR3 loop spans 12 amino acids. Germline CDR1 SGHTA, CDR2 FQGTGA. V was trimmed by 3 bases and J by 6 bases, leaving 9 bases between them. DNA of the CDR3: TGTGCCAGCAGCTTTTACGGGGGCGAGCAGTACTTC. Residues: CASSFYGGEQYF.

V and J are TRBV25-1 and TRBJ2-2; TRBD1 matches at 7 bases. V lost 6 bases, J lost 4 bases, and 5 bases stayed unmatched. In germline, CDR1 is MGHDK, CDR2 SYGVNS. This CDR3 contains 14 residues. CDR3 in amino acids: CASRPTGPTGELFF. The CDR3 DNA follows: TGTGCCAGCAGGCCGACAGGGCCCACCGGGGAGCTGTTTTTT.

The CDR3 reads CASSSQGAEDTQYF. The CDR3 DNA follows: TGTGCCAGCAGTTCCCAGGGGGCCGAAGATACGCAGTATTTT. The V call is TRBV6-5, the J call TRBJ2-3; 8 positions match TRBD1. This CDR3 spans 14 amino acids. Trimming at V came to 4 bases and at J to 5 bases, leaving 5 bases not matched to a gene. The germline CDR1 and CDR2 sequences are MNHEY and SVGAGI.

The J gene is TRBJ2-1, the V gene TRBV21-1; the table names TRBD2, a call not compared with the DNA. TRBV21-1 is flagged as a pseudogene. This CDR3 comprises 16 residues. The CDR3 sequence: CASLYPTSGSYNEQFF. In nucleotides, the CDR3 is TGTGCCAGCCTTTACCCGACTAGCGGATCCTACAATGAGCAGTTCTTC.

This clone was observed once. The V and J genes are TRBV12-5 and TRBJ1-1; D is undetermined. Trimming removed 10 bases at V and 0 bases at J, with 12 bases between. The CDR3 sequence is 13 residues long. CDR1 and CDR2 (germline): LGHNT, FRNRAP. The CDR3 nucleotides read TGTGCTACCAATACTAACATGAACACTGAAGCTTTCTTT. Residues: CATNTNMNTEAFF.

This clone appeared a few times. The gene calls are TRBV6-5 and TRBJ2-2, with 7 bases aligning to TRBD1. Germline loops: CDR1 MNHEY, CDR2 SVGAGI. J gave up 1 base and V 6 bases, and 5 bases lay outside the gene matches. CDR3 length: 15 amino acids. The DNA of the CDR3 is TGTGCCAGCAGGGCAGGGGGTTGGAACACCGGGGAGCTGTTTTTT. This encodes CASRAGGWNTGELFF.

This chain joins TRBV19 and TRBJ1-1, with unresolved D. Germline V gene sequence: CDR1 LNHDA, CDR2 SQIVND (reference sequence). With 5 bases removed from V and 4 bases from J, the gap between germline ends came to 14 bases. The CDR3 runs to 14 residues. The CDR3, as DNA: TGTGCCAGTAGTTACCGACACTCAGTCACTGAAGCTTTCTTT. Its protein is CASSYRHSVTEAFF. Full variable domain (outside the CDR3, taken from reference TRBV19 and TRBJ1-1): DGGITQSPKYLFRKEGQNVTLSCEQNLNHDAMYWYRQDPGQGLRLIYYSQIVNDFQKGDIAEGYSVSREKKESFPLTVTSAQKNPTAFYLCASSYRHSVTEAFFGQGTRLTVV.

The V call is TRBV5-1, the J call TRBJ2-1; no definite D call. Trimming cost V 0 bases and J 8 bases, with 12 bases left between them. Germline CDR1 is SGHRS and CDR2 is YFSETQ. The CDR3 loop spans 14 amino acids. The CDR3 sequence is CASSLAPDFDEQFF. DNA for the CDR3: TGCGCCAGCAGCTTGGCCCCCGATTTCGATGAGCAGTTCTTC.

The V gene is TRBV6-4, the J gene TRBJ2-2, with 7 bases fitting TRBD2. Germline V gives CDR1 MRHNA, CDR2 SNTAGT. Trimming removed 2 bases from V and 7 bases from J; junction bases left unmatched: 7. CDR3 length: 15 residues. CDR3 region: CASSDKGGSSGELFF. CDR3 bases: TGTGCCAGCAGTGACAAAGGCGGGAGTAGCGGGGAGCTGTTTTTT.

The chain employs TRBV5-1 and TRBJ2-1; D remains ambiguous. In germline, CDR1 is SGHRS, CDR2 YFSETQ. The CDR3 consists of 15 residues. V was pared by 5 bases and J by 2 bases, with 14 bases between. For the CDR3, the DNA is TGCGCCAGCAGATTACCGACGCTCACCTACAATGAGCAGTTCTTC. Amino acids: CASRLPTLTYNEQFF.

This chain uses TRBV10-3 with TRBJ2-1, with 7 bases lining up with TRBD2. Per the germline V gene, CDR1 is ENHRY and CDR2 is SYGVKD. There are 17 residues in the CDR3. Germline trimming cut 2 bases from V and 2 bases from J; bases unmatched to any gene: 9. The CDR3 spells CAISEKFPAGAYNEQFF. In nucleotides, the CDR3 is TGTGCCATCAGTGAGAAATTCCCCGCGGGGGCCTACAATGAGCAGTTCTTC.

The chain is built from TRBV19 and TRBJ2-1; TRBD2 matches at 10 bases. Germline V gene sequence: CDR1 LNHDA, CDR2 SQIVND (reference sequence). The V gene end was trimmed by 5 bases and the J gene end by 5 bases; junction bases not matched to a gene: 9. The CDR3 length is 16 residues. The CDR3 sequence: CASSPIAGGHHNEQFF. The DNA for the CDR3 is TGTGCCAGTAGTCCCATAGCGGGAGGCCACCACAATGAGCAGTTCTTC. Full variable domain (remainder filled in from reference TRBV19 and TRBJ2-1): DGGITQSPKYLFRKEGQNVTLSCEQNLNHDAMYWYRQDPGQGLRLIYYSQIVNDFQKGDIAEGYSVSREKKESFPLTVTSAQKNPTAFYLCASSPIAGGHHNEQFFGPGTRLTVL.